The 25 T cell receptor beta chains below come from one sample, sequenced in a study of cytomegalovirus exposure and HLA in healthy donors. Vbeta (60) and Jbeta (13) primers were used in the PCR. Repertoires were generated with immunoSEQ multiplex PCR, while TCRdb's copy carries only in-frame clones and drops some. The sample holds about 190,000 clones; 75% to 90% are singletons and the top ten take around 0.31%. Specimen: PBMCs. The receptors here all came from a young woman in good health and CMV-seronegative.

This clone has a single count. The chain employs TRBV6-1 and TRBJ2-7; 8 bases line up with TRBD1. J gave up 6 bases and V 6 bases, and 10 bases lay outside the gene matches. Germline CDR1 MNHNS, CDR2 SASEGT. This CDR3 is built from 14 residues. The CDR3 is CASSGKTGGGEQYF. The DNA of the CDR3 is TGTGCCAGCAGCGGAAAAACAGGGGGAGGCGAGCAGTACTTC.

This rearrangement joins TRBV9 to TRBJ1-1, with a possible D match to TRBD1 (5 bases). This CDR3 has 14 residues. V lost 3 bases to trimming and J lost 1 base, with 10 bases between them. Germline V CDR1 and CDR2: SGDLS, YYNGEE. CDR3 sequence (DNA): TGTGCCAGCAGCGCGGGACTAGGGAACACTGAAGCTTTCTTT. Amino acid sequence: CASSAGLGNTEAFF.

J is TRBJ1-1 and V is TRBV19; 12 nucleotides align to TRBD1. V dropped 6 bases and J dropped 1; count of bases not matched to a gene: 3. This CDR3 is 15 amino acids long. Germline values: CDR1 LNHDA, CDR2 SQIVND (reference sequence). The CDR3 loop is CASRGQGAANTEAFF. CDR3 sequence (DNA): TGTGCCAGTAGGGGACAGGGGGCAGCGAACACTGAAGCTTTCTTT.

The chain recombines TRBV9 with TRBJ2-4; D may be TRBD2 (6 bases). The CDR3 runs to 15 residues. Germline loops: CDR1 SGDLS, CDR2 YYNGEE. V dropped 0 bases and J dropped 7 bases, with 14 bases sitting between them. The CDR3 sequence: CASSVVPGTANIQYF. As DNA, the CDR3 is TGTGCCAGCAGCGTAGTTCCGGGGACTGCCAACATTCAGTACTTC.

This clone occurred once. The rearrangement links TRBV25-1 to TRBJ2-1, with D tentatively TRBD2 (5 bases). The CDR3 consists of 15 residues. Germline lookup yields CDR1 MGHDK and CDR2 SYGVNS. Trimming removed 0 bases from V and 8 bases from J, with 14 bases in between. CDR3 nucleotides: TGTGCCAGCAGTGAATATCACCGAGGGATATATGAGCAGTTCTTC. Protein product: CASSEYHRGIYEQFF.

CDR3 amino acids: CASSFRREETQYF. Written as DNA, the CDR3 is TGTGCCAGCAGCTTCCGGAGGGAAGAGACCCAGTACTTC. V gene TRBV7-9 combines with J gene TRBJ2-5, with D tentatively TRBD2 (6 bases). The CDR3 spans 13 residues. Trimming stripped 3 bases from V and 3 bases from J, with 8 bases between. Germline CDR1 is SEHNR and CDR2 is FQNEAQ (reference sequence). The full variable domain, its missing parts supplied by reference TRBV7-9 and TRBJ2-5, is DTGVSQNPRHKITKRGQNVTFRCDPISEHNRLYWYRQTLGQGPEFLTYFQNEAQLEKSRLLSDRFSAERPKGSFSTLEIQRTEQGDSAMYLCASSFRREETQYFGPGTRLLVL.

The chain uses TRBV4-1 and TRBJ2-1; TRBD2 matches at 12 bases. J was trimmed by 2 bases and V by 1 base; bases with no gene match: 9. Per germline, CDR1 MGHRA and CDR2 YSYEKL. The CDR3 has 19 amino acids. The CDR3 DNA follows: TGCGCCAGCAGCCAAGTTGCCTCCGGGACTAGCGGGCCCTACAATGAGCAGTTCTTC. Amino acids: CASSQVASGTSGPYNEQFF.

V and J are TRBV5-6 and TRBJ2-1; 7 bases agree with TRBD2. The CDR3 runs 14 residues. From germline, CDR1 is SGHDT and CDR2 YYEEEE. Trimming cost V 3 bases and J 9 bases; bases outside gene matches: 9. As DNA, the CDR3 is TGTGCCAGCAGCTGGACGGGGAGGGGTGGTGAGCAGTTCTTC. It is translated as CASSWTGRGGEQFF.

The chain combines TRBV10-3 with TRBJ1-1; D is possibly TRBD1 (6 bases). Germline V gene data show CDR1 as ENHRY and CDR2 as SYGVKD. The V gene lost 10 bases and the J gene lost 5 bases, with 20 bases spanning the gap. The CDR3 has 14 residues. The CDR3 bases are TGTGCCACCCAAAGAGGGGGTAAGGGAACTGAAGCTTTCTTT. Protein: CATQRGGKGTEAFF.

This chain connects TRBV7-9 to TRBJ1-2; 10 nucleotides agree with TRBD1. Germline assignment: CDR1 SEHNR and CDR2 FQNEAQ (reference sequence). The V gene end was trimmed by 5 bases and the J gene end by 6 bases; junction bases not matched to a gene: 18. This CDR3 spans 18 amino acids. The CDR3 DNA reads as TGTGCCAGCAGCCCAGCAAATCAGGGACAGGGGCGGTGGGATGGCTACACCTTC. Translated, it gives CASSPANQGQGRWDGYTF.

The chain is built from TRBV4-2 and TRBJ1-5, with no clear D. Germline CDR1 and CDR2: LGHNA and YNFKEQ. Trimming removed 0 bases from V and 1 base from J, with 19 bases in between. The CDR3 has 19 amino acids. The CDR3 DNA reads TGTGCCAGCAGCCAAGATCTGAGGTCGGTGGGGAGCAGCAATCAGCCCCAGCATTTT. Translating it yields CASSQDLRSVGSSNQPQHF.

The chain joins TRBV10-2 to TRBJ1-1, with D hard to call. Germline V CDR1 and CDR2: WSHSY, SAAADI. The V end was cut by 6 bases, the J end by 0 bases, with 8 bases between. The CDR3 is 13 amino acids. CDR3 DNA sequence: TGCGCCAGCAGAGCGTCTCTGAACACTGAAGCTTTCTTT. Translating gives CASRASLNTEAFF.

The chain has TRBV5-1 and TRBJ2-1; D is unclear. CDR3 size: 15 residues. Trimming shortened V by 0 bases and J by 0 bases, and 7 bases separated the two germline ends. CDR1 SGHRS and CDR2 YFSETQ come from the germline V gene. This CDR3 is CASSLGASSYNEQFF. DNA for the CDR3: TGCGCCAGCAGCTTGGGGGCGAGCTCCTACAATGAGCAGTTCTTC.

V and J are TRBV15 and TRBJ1-2, with D tentatively TRBD1 (6 bases). The V end lost 3 bases, the J end lost 4 bases, and 15 bases lay between the germline ends. The V gene's germline CDR1 is LNHNV and CDR2 YYDKDF (reference sequence). CDR3 size: 15 residues. CDR3 residues: CATSSPGQEIYGYTF. CDR3 coding DNA: TGTGCCACCAGCAGCCCGGGACAAGAGATCTATGGCTACACCTTC. The full variable domain, with the rest looked up from reference TRBV15 and TRBJ1-2, is DAMVIQNPRYQVTQFGKPVTLSCSQTLNHNVMYWYQQKSSQAPKLLFHYYDKDFNNEADTPDNFQSRRPNTSFCFLDIRSPGLGDTAMYLCATSSPGQEIYGYTFGSGTRLTVV.

The chain is built from TRBV5-1 and TRBJ2-5; D remains unclear. Near its end, the DNA agrees better with TRBJ2-7, so the J call may be wrong. The CDR3 has 13 residues. The germline gives CDR1 SGHRS, CDR2 YFSETQ. CDR3: CASSFEVRYEQYF. The CDR3 DNA is TGCGCCAGCAGCTTTGAGGTCCGCTACGAGCAGTACTTC.

As to this clone: The junction shows a germline mismatch at one end, possibly a read error. The chain has TRBV6-1 and TRBJ1-5; maybe TRBD1 (5 bases). The CDR3 spans 16 residues. Germline V lookup: CDR1 MNHNS, CDR2 SASEGT. The CDR3 bases are TGTGCCAGCAGCGAAGGATCAGGGTCGGGCAATCAGCCCCAGCATTTT. Its translation: CASSEGSGSGNQPQHF.

The chain couples TRBV30 to TRBJ2-7; perhaps TRBD1 as D (6 bases). The V and J ends lost 1 base and 5 bases respectively, with 9 bases between them. Per germline, CDR1 GTSNPN and CDR2 SVGIG (reference sequence). CDR3 length: 12 residues. The CDR3 DNA follows: TGTGCCTGGAGTGACAGGGCCAACGAGCAGTACTTC. Translation gives CAWSDRANEQYF.

V usage is TRBV7-2 and J usage is TRBJ2-1; 12 bases agree with TRBD2. Trimming at V came to 6 bases and at J to 9 bases, leaving 9 bases not matched to a gene. The germline V gene encodes CDR1 SGHTA and CDR2 FQGNSA. This CDR3 contains 15 residues. The CDR3 protein is CASSTTSGSLGEQFF. CDR3 nucleotides: TGTGCCAGCAGTACGACTAGCGGGAGCTTGGGTGAGCAGTTCTTC. The full variable domain, its missing parts supplied by reference TRBV7-2 and TRBJ2-1, is GAGVSQSPSNKVTEKGKDVELRCDPISGHTALYWYRQSLGQGLEFLIYFQGNSAPDKSGLPSDRFSAERTGGSVSTLTIQRTQQEDSAVYLCASSTTSGSLGEQFFGPGTRLTVL.

The V call is TRBV19, the J call TRBJ1-1, with 10 bases fitting TRBD1. Germline values: CDR1 LNHDA, CDR2 SQIVND (reference sequence). The CDR3 has 15 amino acids. The V and J ends lost 7 bases and 7 bases, in that order; junction bases with no gene match: 12. CDR3 amino acids: CASTRGDRGGVEAFF. DNA for the CDR3: TGTGCCAGTACCCGAGGGGACAGGGGCGGCGTTGAAGCTTTCTTT.

The gene calls are TRBV7-2 and TRBJ1-4; 7 positions agree with TRBD1. Germline-derived CDR1 and CDR2 are SGHTA and FQGNSA. J lost 8 bases, V lost 4 bases, and 10 bases had no gene match. The CDR3 totals 15 residues. Here the CDR3 reads CASSSRTGMGEKLFF. The CDR3 bases are TGTGCCAGCAGCTCCAGGACAGGCATGGGAGAAAAACTGTTTTTT.

This chain uses TRBV19 with TRBJ1-1; TRBD1 aligns across 7 bases. V gave up 3 bases and J gave up 1 base; unmatched junction bases: 2. The CDR3 covers 14 residues. Germline CDR1 and CDR2: LNHDA and SQIVND (reference sequence). The CDR3 nucleotides are TGTGCCAGTAGTATGGGACAGCCGAACACTGAAGCTTTCTTT. The encoded protein is CASSMGQPNTEAFF. The entire variable domain, with the rest obtained from reference TRBV19 and TRBJ1-1, is as follows: DGGITQSPKYLFRKEGQNVTLSCEQNLNHDAMYWYRQDPGQGLRLIYYSQIVNDFQKGDIAEGYSVSREKKESFPLTVTSAQKNPTAFYLCASSMGQPNTEAFFGQGTRLTVV.

V is TRBV5-8 and J is TRBJ2-2, with D perhaps matching TRBD1 (5 bases). Trimming removed 1 base at V and 7 bases at J, with 11 bases between. CDR1 SGHTS and CDR2 YDEGEE come from the germline V gene. The CDR3 runs to 14 residues. The CDR3 here is CASSLSQASGELFF. CDR3 bases: TGTGCCAGCAGCTTGTCACAGGCGAGCGGGGAGCTGTTTTTT.

The chain has TRBV11-2 and TRBJ2-7; 7 nucleotides line up with TRBD2. This CDR3 has 14 residues. V was pared by 2 bases and J by 12 bases, with 13 bases of the junction left unmatched. CDR1 is SGHAT, CDR2 FQNNGV, per germline. Written as DNA, the CDR3 is TGTGCCAGCAGCTTATTAGTTGGGCGGACTAGTCTGTACTTC. Protein: CASSLLVGRTSLYF.

The table lists this clone with a few counts. The chain couples TRBV27 to TRBJ2-5; 11 positions match TRBD2. The CDR3 runs to 16 residues. After removal of 3 bases from V and 4 bases from J, the junction contained 7 bases not matched to a gene. The V gene's germline CDR1 is MNHEY and CDR2 SMNVEV (reference sequence). CDR3 nucleotide sequence: TGTGCCAGCAGTTTTGTACTAGCGGGAGAGGGAGAGACCCAGTACTTC. Encoded protein: CASSFVLAGEGETQYF.

The gene calls are TRBV9 and TRBJ2-1; 9 bases match TRBD1. The J segment lost 6 bases and the V segment lost 3 bases, leaving 7 bases of the junction unmatched. The length of the CDR3 is 15 residues. Germline V lookup: CDR1 SGDLS, CDR2 YYNGEE. Written as DNA, the CDR3 is TGTGCCAGCAGCGACCGGGACAGGGTGTTCAATGAGCAGTTCTTC. Translated: CASSDRDRVFNEQFF.